Listed below are T cell receptor beta chains from one sample, sequenced in a study of PD-L1 blockade in urothelial cancer. TCRdb's copy holds only in-frame clones and misses some; the assay was immunoSEQ multiplex PCR. The sample comprises 45,000 to 50,000 clones, approximately 88% of which are singletons, and 3.5% to 5% rests with the top ten. Sequencing was performed on PBMCs, taken around atezolizumab (anti-PD-L1) treatment. The receptor source for this set is a man at least 80 years old with urothelial cancer. Each CDR3 is given with its conserved first and last residue. A D gene is named only where the DNA matches it firmly. A clone size is listed for some rows: how often the clone was seen (once, few, many), or a class if it is expanded.

v_gene	d_gene	abundance	j_gene	CDR3nt	CDR3aa
TRBV2	-	-	TRBJ1-2	TGTGCCAGCACTCCTGACCTCAGGGTAGGCTACACCTTC	CASTPDLRVGYTF
TRBV28	TRBD1	-	TRBJ2-7	TGTGCCAGCAGTCCTGTTAGGGGGCTGGCCTACGAGCAGTACTTC	CASSPVRGLAYEQYF
TRBV10-2	-	-	TRBJ2-7	TGCGCCAGCAGGGACCCGCAGGGGGGAGGCAACTACGAGCAGTACTTC	CASRDPQGGGNYEQYF
TRBV29-1	-	-	TRBJ2-5	TGCAGCTCAGGGCTACCGGACCAAGAGACCCAGTACTTC	CSSGLPDQETQYF
TRBV18	-	-	TRBJ2-5	TGTGCCAGCTCACCACGGAGGGCACAAGAGACCCAGTACTTC	CASSPRRAQETQYF
TRBV25-1	-	-	TRBJ2-3	TGTGCCAGCAGCGGCTCTTGGGGTCGAGGGAGGGATACGCAGTATTTT	CASSGSWGRGRDTQYF
TRBV30	TRBD1	-	TRBJ1-2	TGTGCCTGGAGTCCAACGGGGGACAGGGACGGCTACACCTTC	CAWSPTGDRDGYTF
TRBV5-1	TRBD1	-	TRBJ1-1	TGCGCCAGCAGCTTGGGACAGGGACAAAGAAACACTGAAGCTTTCTTT	CASSLGQGQRNTEAFF
TRBV28	TRBD1	-	TRBJ1-4	TGTGCCAGCAGCCCACCTAGGGGGCGCGGTGAAAAACTGTTTTTT	CASSPPRGRGEKLFF
TRBV30	-	-	TRBJ2-7	TGTGCCTGGAGTGTAGGGAGCGAGCAGTACTTC	CAWSVGSEQYF
TRBV6-1	-	-	TRBJ2-7	TGTGCCAGCAGTGAAGTCACAGGCGAGCAGTACTTC	CASSEVTGEQYF
TRBV11-2	-	-	TRBJ2-7	TGTGCCAGCAGCTTAGATGCCCAGGGCTACGAGCAGTACTTC	CASSLDAQGYEQYF
TRBV19	TRBD1	once	TRBJ1-1	TGTGCCAGTAGTATAGGGGGTCGGTGGACAGGGAACACTGAAGCTTTCTTT	CASSIGGRWTGNTEAFF
TRBV5-1	TRBD2	-	TRBJ2-3	TGCGCCAGCAGCTCCACCTTAGCGGGAGCGACCCGATCGAATACGCAGTATTTT	CASSSTLAGATRSNTQYF
TRBV6-1	-	-	TRBJ2-7	TGTGCCAGCGGCCGGGAGAGACCCGAGCAGTACTTC	CASGRERPEQYF
TRBV10-1	TRBD2	-	TRBJ2-7	TGCGCCAGCAGTGGAACCATAGCGGGAACCTACGAGCAGTACTTC	CASSGTIAGTYEQYF
TRBV2	TRBD2	-	TRBJ2-1	TGTGCCAGCAGGGCCATGACTAGCGGAGAGCAGTTCTTC	CASRAMTSGEQFF
TRBV5-6	-	-	TRBJ1-3	TGTGCCAGCAGCTTGGCGACAACAGGAAACACCATATATTTT	CASSLATTGNTIYF
TRBV4-1	-	-	TRBJ2-1	TGCGCCAGCAGCCAATTGGCCAGGGACAATGAGCAGTTCTTC	CASSQLARDNEQFF
TRBV7-6	-	-	TRBJ2-1	TGTGCCAGCAGCCTAGGGCACAATGAGCAGTTCTTC	CASSLGHNEQFF
TRBV19	-	-	TRBJ1-2	TGTGCCAGTAGTATAGGGACAGCTAACTATGGCTACACCTTC	CASSIGTANYGYTF
TRBV29-1	-	once	TRBJ2-7	TGCAGCGTTGGGTGGAGCTCCTACGAGCAGTACTTC	CSVGWSSYEQYF
TRBV6-4	-	-	TRBJ2-1	TGTGCCAGCAGTGACGGTCACGGCTACAATGAGCAGTTCTTC	CASSDGHGYNEQFF
TRBV4-3	TRBD1	few	TRBJ1-5	TGCGCCAGCAGCCAAGATTCGGGGACAGCCGGATATCAGCCCCAGCATTTT	CASSQDSGTAGYQPQHF
TRBV28	TRBD1	-	TRBJ1-5	TGTGCCAGCAGCGGGACAGGGACGGGCCGGCCCCAGCATTTT	CASSGTGTGRPQHF
TRBV12-5	-	-	TRBJ1-1	TGTGCTAGTGGTTTGGTACTGGGCAGGGCGGGAATGAACACTGAAGCTTTCTTT	CASGLVLGRAGMNTEAFF
TRBV7-2	-	-	TRBJ2-5	TGTGCCAGCAGCCCTGGACAGCTCCAAGAGACCCAGTACTTC	CASSPGQLQETQYF